The 27 T cell receptor beta chains given below trace back to one sample, sequenced in a study of T cells in Graves' hyperthyroidism and ophthalmopathy. Amplified TCR beta CDR3 regions derived from RNA transcripts. Carried out on the TCR CDR3, a first-round RT-PCR used the HTBI primer set. TCRdb reprocessed the multiplex PCR reads via MiXCR and lists one record per CDR3 protein. Altogether 600,000 to 700,000 distinct CDR3 sequences are present, roughly 45% being singletons, with the ten largest covering less than 8.5%. What was sequenced was peripheral blood or thyroid tissue (not recorded which). These receptors all come from an adult man with Graves' disease, either hyperthyroidism or ophthalmopathy (not recorded which).

The gene calls are TRBV9 and TRBJ1-6, with D possibly being TRBD1 (5 bases). Deletions cut 7 bases from V and 7 bases from J, with 21 bases between. CDR1 is SGDLS, CDR2 YYNGEE, per germline. The CDR3 spans 16 residues. The CDR3 DNA follows: TGTGCCAGCCAGCTCGGGGCCGATGGGGAAAATTCACCCCTCCACTTT. Translated: CASQLGADGENSPLHF. Full variable domain (rest looked up from reference TRBV9 and TRBJ1-6): DSGVTQTPKHLITATGQRVTLRCSPRSGDLSVYWYQQSLDQGLQFLIQYYNGEERAKGNILERFSAQQFPDLHSELNLSSLELGDSALYFCASQLGADGENSPLHFGNGTRLTVT.

The J gene is TRBJ2-7, the V gene TRBV7-8; 10 bases are a match to TRBD1. Trimming cost V 5 bases and J 4 bases; bases outside gene matches: 8. The germline V gene has CDR1 SGHVS and CDR2 FQNEAQ. The CDR3 extends over 15 amino acids. CDR3 in DNA: TGTGCCAGCAGCCCCCGGGACAGGGGTCCGTACGAGCAGTACTTC. This encodes CASSPRDRGPYEQYF.

The chain combines TRBV6-1 with TRBJ1-2; perhaps TRBD1 as D (6 bases). Germline values: CDR1 MNHNS, CDR2 SASEGT. V shed 9 bases and J shed 8 bases, with 28 bases lying between them. The CDR3 is 16 residues long. The DNA for the CDR3 is TGTGCCAGTAGGGGGTCGGCACAAAGGGATCTGTCGGGCTACACCTTC. It is translated as CASRGSAQRDLSGYTF.

This sequence joins TRBV11-2 and TRBJ2-3; either TRBD1 or TRBD2 may fit D (5 bases each). The germline V and J ends were trimmed by 5 bases and 0 bases, with 9 bases remaining between them. The length of the CDR3 is 14 residues. Germline lookup yields CDR1 SGHAT and CDR2 FQNNGV. In DNA, the CDR3 is TGTGCCAGCAGCCGGTGGGGGAGCACAGATACGCAGTATTTT. Amino acid sequence: CASSRWGSTDTQYF.

This clonotype showed up many times. V is TRBV7-9 and J is TRBJ1-4; weak D call: TRBD1 (5 bases). V was trimmed by 7 bases and J by 7 bases, leaving 13 bases between them. Germline V gene data show CDR1 as SEHNR and CDR2 as FQNEAQ (reference sequence). The length of the CDR3 is 13 residues. CDR3: CASKTRAGEKLFF. In DNA, the CDR3 is TGTGCCAGCAAGACCAGGGCTGGTGAAAAACTGTTTTTT.

The chain employs TRBV15 and TRBJ1-3, with D tentatively TRBD1 (6 bases). Germline V gives CDR1 LNHNV, CDR2 YYDKDF (reference sequence). There are 15 residues in the CDR3. Trimming pared 4 bases from V and 0 bases from J, leaving 10 bases between. CDR3 amino acids: CATSTPDSSGNTIYF. CDR3 bases: TGTGCCACCAGCACCCCGGACAGCTCTGGAAACACCATATATTTT.

In the case of this clonotype: This may stem from a read error, because a much larger clone lies one nucleotide away. The genes are TRBV6-6 and TRBJ2-7; D possibly corresponds to TRBD1 (5 bases). The CDR3 is made up of 15 amino acids. CDR1 and CDR2 (germline): MNHNY, SVGAGI (reference sequence). The CDR3 is CASSEATGPIYGQYF. CDR3 coding DNA: TGCGCCAGCAGTGAGGCTACAGGCCCGATCTACGGGCAGTACTTC.

There are many counts of this clonotype. The chain carries TRBV10-3 and TRBJ1-1, with D possibly matching TRBD1 (5 bases). V lost 8 bases to trimming and J lost 1 base, with 17 bases between them. CDR1 is ENHRY and CDR2 is SYGVKD in the germline V gene. This CDR3 has 15 amino acids. The CDR3 DNA follows: TGTGCCATCCTATCGTCGATGGGACCGAACACTGAAGCTTTCTTT. This sequence encodes CAILSSMGPNTEAFF.

This chain links TRBV24-1 with TRBJ2-7, with TRBD1 matching over 8 bases. Germline trimming cut 4 bases from V and 1 base from J; bases unmatched to any gene: 5. The CDR3 runs 15 residues. CDR1 is KGHDR, CDR2 SFDVKD, per germline. CDR3 coding DNA: TGTGCCACCAGTGACTCAGGACAGGGTTCCTACGAGCAGTACTTC. Its protein is CATSDSGQGSYEQYF.

This clonotype was counted many times. The chain recombines TRBV10-2 with TRBJ1-2; D possibly corresponds to TRBD1 (6 bases). CDR3 length equals 16 residues. Trimming pared 0 bases from V and 4 bases from J, leaving 15 bases between. Germline CDR1 reads WSHSY; CDR2 reads SAAADI. Here the CDR3 reads CASSESRGRGGYGYTF. DNA of the CDR3: TGCGCCAGCAGTGAGTCGAGAGGCAGGGGTGGCTATGGCTACACCTTC.

This clonotype has a count of ten or more. V is TRBV7-9 and J is TRBJ2-6, with a tentative D call TRBD2 (5 bases). The V end was cut by 1 base, the J end by 3 bases, with 7 bases between. Germline CDR1 and CDR2: SEHNR and FQNEAQ (reference sequence). The CDR3 is made up of 15 amino acids. The CDR3 DNA reads as TGTGCCAGCAGCTTAGTCGGAGGTGGGGCCAACGTCCTGACTTTC. As protein: CASSLVGGGANVLTF.

The table lists this clonotype with many counts. The genes are TRBV12-3 or TRBV12-4 and TRBJ1-5; no firm D call. The CDR3 is 14 amino acids. The ends were cut back, 3 bases at V and 9 bases at J, with 15 bases in the middle. CDR3 coding DNA: TGTGCCAGCAGTTTTACCGCACCAAATTGGCCCCAGCATTTT. It translates to CASSFTAPNWPQHF.

This clonotype was found many times. The V call is TRBV29-1, the J call TRBJ1-2; D remains unclear. Looked up from germline, CDR1 is SQVTM and CDR2 is ANQGSEA. V was clipped by 4 bases and J by 6 bases, with 6 bases between them. There are 10 residues in the CDR3. DNA of the CDR3: TGCAGCGTTGGAGACGATGGCTACACCTTC. Protein: CSVGDDGYTF.

The rearrangement uses TRBV6-5 and TRBJ2-5; D perhaps matches TRBD2 (6 bases). This CDR3 region has 13 residues. V was pared by 7 bases and J by 2 bases, with 11 bases between. From germline, CDR1 is MNHEY and CDR2 SVGAGI. The CDR3: CASIGGDQETQYF. The CDR3 region has the DNA TGTGCCAGCATCGGCGGGGATCAAGAGACCCAGTACTTC.

In this sample, this clonotype turned up many times. V gene TRBV7-3 combines with J gene TRBJ1-5; D not certain. The CDR3 is made up of 13 amino acids. V was shortened by 0 bases and J by 9 bases, with 9 bases between the two germline ends. Germline V gene data show CDR1 as SGHTA and CDR2 as FQGTGA. The CDR3 protein is CASSLTAEGPQHF. CDR3 DNA sequence: TGTGCCAGCAGCTTAACGGCGGAGGGGCCCCAGCATTTT.

The chain has TRBV7-9 and TRBJ1-5; 8 bases line up with TRBD1. CDR3 length equals 14 residues. V gave up 5 bases and J gave up 6 bases; unmatched junction bases: 6. Germline V gene data show CDR1 as SEHNR and CDR2 as FQNEAQ (reference sequence). CDR3 region: CASSGQGWAQPQHF. CDR3 DNA sequence: TGTGCCAGCAGCGGACAGGGTTGGGCTCAGCCCCAGCATTTT. Combining the CDR3 with reference TRBV7-9 and TRBJ1-5 gives the whole variable domain DTGVSQNPRHKITKRGQNVTFRCDPISEHNRLYWYRQTLGQGPEFLTYFQNEAQLEKSRLLSDRFSAERPKGSFSTLEIQRTEQGDSAMYLCASSGQGWAQPQHFGDGTRLSIL.

The chain is built from TRBV2 and TRBJ1-2; D unresolved. Trimming removed 4 bases from V and 2 bases from J, with 14 bases in between. The germline gives CDR1 SNHLY, CDR2 FYNNEI. This CDR3 has 15 residues. The CDR3 region has the DNA TGTGCCAGCAGTGGGCTGTTAGGGTTGAACTATGGCTACACCTTC. It yields the protein CASSGLLGLNYGYTF. The whole variable domain, remainder taken from reference TRBV2 and TRBJ1-2, is EPEVTQTPSHQVTQMGQEVILRCVPISNHLYFYWYRQILGQKVEFLVSFYNNEISEKSEIFDDQFSVERPDGSNFTLKIRSTKLEDSAMYFCASSGLLGLNYGYTFGSGTRLTVV.

This clonotype was counted a few times. The gene calls are TRBV19 and TRBJ2-5; TRBD2 might be the D (5 bases). V lost 3 bases and J 2 bases, leaving 19 bases between the germline ends. The CDR3 totals 17 residues. Germline CDR1 reads LNHDA; CDR2 reads SQIVND (reference sequence). DNA for the CDR3: TGTGCCAGTAGTATTGGACCCCCGGCGGGCGCACAAGAGACCCAGTACTTC. Its translation: CASSIGPPAGAQETQYF. Combining the CDR3 with reference TRBV19 and TRBJ2-5 gives the whole variable domain DGGITQSPKYLFRKEGQNVTLSCEQNLNHDAMYWYRQDPGQGLRLIYYSQIVNDFQKGDIAEGYSVSREKKESFPLTVTSAQKNPTAFYLCASSIGPPAGAQETQYFGPGTRLLVL.

The J gene is TRBJ1-3, the V gene TRBV7-8, with D uncertain. V lost 3 bases and J 0 bases, leaving 21 bases between the germline ends. This CDR3 is built from 19 residues. Germline CDR1 SGHVS, CDR2 FQNEAQ. Here the CDR3 DNA reads TGTGCCAGCAGCTTTGGGTTCCCCCACGGCAGCCCCTCTGGAAACACCATATATTTT. It translates to CASSFGFPHGSPSGNTIYF.

The chain combines TRBV7-9 with TRBJ1-1; the D is unclear. CDR3 length: 14 residues. CDR1 is SEHNR, CDR2 FQNEAQ, per germline (reference sequence). V was shortened by 1 base and J by 10 bases, with 16 bases between the two germline ends. CDR3 in amino acids: CASSLDSSAWGAFF. The CDR3 bases are TGTGCCAGCAGCTTAGACTCGTCGGCTTGGGGAGCTTTCTTT.

A word on this clonotype: This may come from a read error, since a much larger clone is one base off. V usage is TRBV24-1 and J usage is TRBJ2-2; D may correspond to TRBD1 or TRBD2 (5 bases each). The CDR3 spans 16 residues. V lost 4 bases and J lost 4, with 15 bases in between. CDR1 KGHDR and CDR2 SFDVKD come from the germline V gene. The CDR3 nucleotides are TGTGCCACCAGTGACTTGACGGGACCATGCACCGGGGAGCTGTTTTTT. Translating it yields CATSDLTGPCTGELFF.

The chain links TRBV27 to TRBJ2-6; 8 bases are shared with TRBD1. CDR1 and CDR2 from the germline V gene are MNHEY and SMNVEV (reference sequence). The CDR3 loop spans 18 amino acids. The V segment lost 0 bases and the J segment 2 bases; nucleotides outside the gene matches: 6. CDR3 DNA sequence: TGTGCCAGCAGTTTATCTGGGCAGGGGGCAACTGGGGCCAACGTCCTGACTTTC. Its translation is CASSLSGQGATGANVLTF.

This clonotype was recorded at least ten times. The CDR3, as DNA: TGTGCCAGCAGGAGTCGGGAGGGGAGCGAGACCCAGTACTTC. This codes for CASRSREGSETQYF. The rearrangement uses TRBV2 and TRBJ2-5, with TRBD2 matching 8 bases. The CDR3 spans 14 residues. Germline V lookup: CDR1 SNHLY, CDR2 FYNNEI. V lost 6 bases, J lost 5 bases, and 8 bases stayed unmatched.

This clonotype was counted many times. This chain joins TRBV7-2 and TRBJ1-6; D perhaps matches TRBD1 (6 bases). V lost 2 bases and J 8 bases, leaving 7 bases between the germline ends. This CDR3 has 13 amino acids. In germline, CDR1 is SGHTA, CDR2 FQGNSA. For the CDR3, the DNA is TGTGCCAGCAGCTTAAGGGGGGATTCACCCCTCCACTTT. As protein: CASSLRGDSPLHF.

The chain links TRBV20-1 to TRBJ1-4; D unclear. The V gene lost 0 bases and the J gene lost 0 bases, with 11 bases spanning the gap. Germline V gene sequence: CDR1 DFQATT, CDR2 SNEGSKA (reference sequence). This CDR3 is built from 16 residues. CDR3 in DNA: TGCAGTGCTAGAGATAAGGGAACGTCAACTAATGAAAAACTGTTTTTT. This translates into CSARDKGTSTNEKLFF.

Turning to this clonotype: A much larger clone differs by one base, so this may be a read error. The J gene is TRBJ1-2, the V gene TRBV7-6; D possibly corresponds to TRBD1 (5 bases). Germline CDR1 SGHVS, CDR2 FNYEAQ. This CDR3 is 13 amino acids long. The CDR3 region has the DNA TGTGCCGGCAGCCAAGGGACTGGCTATGGCTACACCTTC. Residues: CAGSQGTGYGYTF.

This clonotype was observed a few times. The chain uses TRBV20-1 and TRBJ1-4; tentative D call: TRBD1 (5 bases). The germline gives CDR1 DFQATT, CDR2 SNEGSKA (reference sequence). Trimming left V 0 bases short and J 4 bases short, with 9 bases between. The CDR3 totals 14 residues. This chain's CDR3 is CSAREGQGNEKLFF. The DNA for the CDR3 is TGCAGTGCTAGAGAGGGGCAGGGTAATGAAAAACTGTTTTTT.